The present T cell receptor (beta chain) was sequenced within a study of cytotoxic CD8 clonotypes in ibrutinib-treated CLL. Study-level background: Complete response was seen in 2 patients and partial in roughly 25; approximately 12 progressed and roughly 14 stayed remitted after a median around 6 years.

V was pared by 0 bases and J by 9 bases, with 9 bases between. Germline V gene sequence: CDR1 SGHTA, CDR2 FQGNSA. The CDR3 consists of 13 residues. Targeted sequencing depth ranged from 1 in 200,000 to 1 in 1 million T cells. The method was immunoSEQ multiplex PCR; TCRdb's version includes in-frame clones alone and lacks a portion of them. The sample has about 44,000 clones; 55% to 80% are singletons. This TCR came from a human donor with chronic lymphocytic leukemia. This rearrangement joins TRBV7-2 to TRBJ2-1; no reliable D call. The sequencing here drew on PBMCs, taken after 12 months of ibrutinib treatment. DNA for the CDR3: TGTGCCAGCAGCTTAGCATTTACCAGTGAGCAGTTCTTC. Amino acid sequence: CASSLAFTSEQFF.